This passage covers 23 T cell receptor beta chains from one sample sequenced in a study of T cell responses to AZD1222 COVID-19 vaccine. Clones were sequenced by immunoSEQ multiplex PCR, and TCRdb holds only the in-frame ones, with some missing. The data hold approximately 150,000 clones, with over 90% observed a single time. The source material was peripheral blood, sampled on day 0 of MenACWY control vaccination. These receptors were obtained from an adult in good health.

The CDR3 DNA sequence: TGTGCCAGCAGCCAACCGGGACAGATATATGGCTACACCTTC. This codes for CASSQPGQIYGYTF. This chain uses TRBV3-1 (or the pseudogene TRBV3-2) with TRBJ1-2, with 7 nucleotides matching TRBD1. V lost 2 bases, J lost 5 bases, and 5 bases stayed unmatched. The CDR3 has 14 amino acids. Germline V gene lookup returns CDR1 LGHDT and CDR2 YNNKEL (reference sequence).

This clone showed up just a few times. V usage is TRBV2 and J usage is TRBJ2-1; 13 bases agree with TRBD2. The CDR3 loop spans 16 amino acids. The J segment lost 7 bases and the V segment lost 6 bases, leaving 9 bases of the junction unmatched. In germline, CDR1 is SNHLY, CDR2 FYNNEI. CDR3 DNA: TGTGCCAGCAGCGGTAGGACTAGCGGGAGTAAGAATGAGCAGTTCTTC. It specifies CASSGRTSGSKNEQFF.

The chain joins TRBV13 to TRBJ1-1; D uncertain. Germline V gene sequence: CDR1 PRHDT, CDR2 FYEKMQ (reference sequence). The CDR3 runs to 13 residues. With 6 bases removed from V and 6 bases from J, the gap between germline ends came to 14 bases. The CDR3, as DNA: TGTGCCAGCAGTTTAAGGCGGGTTCCTGAAGCTTTCTTT. Translated: CASSLRRVPEAFF. Full variable domain (missing parts from reference TRBV13 and TRBJ1-1): AAGVIQSPRHLIKEKRETATLKCYPIPRHDTVYWYQQGPGQDPQFLISFYEKMQSDKGSIPDRFSAQQFSDYHSELNMSSLELGDSALYFCASSLRRVPEAFFGQGTRLTVV.

This clone has just a few counts. This chain joins TRBV18 and TRBJ1-6; 8 bases map to TRBD1. The CDR3 runs to 15 residues. Trimming cost V 2 bases and J 5 bases; bases outside gene matches: 2. CDR1 is KGHSH and CDR2 is LQKENI in the germline V gene. As DNA, the CDR3 is TGTGCCAGCTCACCATACAGGGGGAATAATTCACCCCTCCACTTT. This sequence encodes CASSPYRGNNSPLHF.

The genes are TRBV4-3 and TRBJ1-2; TRBD1 might be the D (5 bases). V lost 0 bases and J lost 4, with 12 bases in between. Germline lookup yields CDR1 LGHNA and CDR2 YSLEER. CDR3 length: 15 residues. CDR3 nucleotide sequence: TGCGCCAGCAGCCAAGATAAGGGGCAGTTCTATGGCTACACCTTC. This sequence encodes CASSQDKGQFYGYTF.

The chain is built from TRBV18 and TRBJ2-5; TRBD1 agrees at 10 bases. The CDR3 loop spans 18 amino acids. Germline CDR1 KGHSH, CDR2 LQKENI. J gave up 2 bases and V 0 bases, and 9 bases lay outside the gene matches. The CDR3 reads CASSPPNSRTGGQETQYF. The CDR3 bases are TGTGCCAGCTCACCACCGAACTCGAGGACAGGGGGACAAGAGACCCAGTACTTC.

This clone is a singleton in its sample. V and J are TRBV2 and TRBJ1-5, with D perhaps TRBD1 (6 bases). The V and J ends lost 6 bases and 5 bases respectively, with 14 bases between them. The germline CDR1 and CDR2 sequences are SNHLY and FYNNEI. The CDR3 is 14 amino acids. CDR3 coding DNA: TGTGCCAGCAGCCAGGGGTCTAGGGATCAGCCCCAGCATTTT. It yields the protein CASSQGSRDQPQHF. The full variable domain, rest sourced from reference TRBV2 and TRBJ1-5, is EPEVTQTPSHQVTQMGQEVILRCVPISNHLYFYWYRQILGQKVEFLVSFYNNEISEKSEIFDDQFSVERPDGSNFTLKIRSTKLEDSAMYFCASSQGSRDQPQHFGDGTRLSIL.

V is TRBV6-1 and J is TRBJ2-7; D gene uncertain. Germline V CDR1 and CDR2: MNHNS, SASEGT. The CDR3 totals 14 residues. Trimming removed 1 base at V and 5 bases at J, with 12 bases between. CDR3 amino acids: CASSEGRIRDEQYF. As DNA, the CDR3 is TGTGCCAGCAGTGAAGGTCGAATACGGGACGAGCAGTACTTC.

The J gene is TRBJ1-4, the V gene TRBV28; 11 bases line up with TRBD1. The CDR3 is made up of 16 amino acids. Germline values: CDR1 MDHEN, CDR2 SYDVKM. Trimming removed 5 bases from V and 9 bases from J; junction bases left unmatched: 11. The CDR3 reads CASSQLIRDRGKKLFF. In DNA, the CDR3 is TGTGCCAGCAGTCAACTAATCCGGGACAGGGGGAAAAAACTGTTTTTT.

CDR3 protein: CASSFGDGNTEAFF. The CDR3 DNA sequence: TGCGCCAGCAGCTTTGGGGACGGGAACACTGAAGCTTTCTTT. The chain has TRBV5-1 and TRBJ1-1; tentatively, D is TRBD1 (5 bases). V was cut by 2 bases and J by 1 base, with 9 bases left in between. The CDR3 is 14 residues long. Germline V CDR1 and CDR2: SGHRS, YFSETQ.

The chain is built from TRBV6-2 or TRBV6-3 and TRBJ2-5; D possibly matches TRBD1 or TRBD2 (5 bases each). CDR3 length equals 13 residues. The germline V gene encodes CDR1 MNHEY and CDR2 SVGEGT. V was trimmed by 5 bases and J by 9 bases, leaving 16 bases between them. CDR3 sequence: CASSTGPPRAQYF. The CDR3 coding sequence is TGTGCCAGCAGTACGGGACCTCCGAGGGCCCAGTACTTC.

This chain connects TRBV6-5 to TRBJ2-7, with D unresolved. Between the trimmed V and J ends, which lost 0 bases and 3 bases, there was a span of 6 bases. The CDR3 is made up of 13 amino acids. CDR1 MNHEY and CDR2 SVGAGI come from the germline V gene. CDR3 coding DNA: TGTGCCAGCAGTTACTCATCTTACTACGAGCAGTACTTC. As protein: CASSYSSYYEQYF.

The chain carries TRBV5-5 and TRBJ1-5; weak D call: TRBD1 (6 bases). Germline CDR1 and CDR2: SGHKS and YYEKEE (reference sequence). Trimming pared 0 bases from V and 7 bases from J, leaving 8 bases between. The CDR3 length is 13 residues. CDR3 in amino acids: CASSLAGGQPQHF. The CDR3 DNA sequence: TGTGCCAGCAGCTTGGCCGGGGGCCAGCCCCAGCATTTT.

The CDR3 DNA follows: TGTGCCAGCAGCGGGGGGATCCACCTTTCAAACTATGGCTACACCTTC. It yields the protein CASSGGIHLSNYGYTF. The J gene is TRBJ1-2, the V gene TRBV7-9, with D maybe TRBD1 (5 bases). Germline assignment: CDR1 SEHNR and CDR2 FQNEAQ (reference sequence). Trimming stripped 5 bases from V and 2 bases from J, with 18 bases between. The length of the CDR3 is 16 residues. Supplemented by reference TRBV7-9 and TRBJ1-2, the full variable domain reads DTGVSQNPRHKITKRGQNVTFRCDPISEHNRLYWYRQTLGQGPEFLTYFQNEAQLEKSRLLSDRFSAERPKGSFSTLEIQRTEQGDSAMYLCASSGGIHLSNYGYTFGSGTRLTVV.

This chain joins TRBV6-2 or TRBV6-3 and TRBJ1-2; D is possibly TRBD1 (6 bases). The germline gives CDR1 MNHEY, CDR2 SVGEGT. This CDR3 is built from 15 residues. V gave up 2 bases and J gave up 4 bases, with 14 bases separating them. The chain's CDR3 is CASSYPRGGVYGYTF. The CDR3 region has the DNA TGTGCCAGCAGTTACCCTCGAGGGGGAGTCTATGGCTACACCTTC.

The chain couples TRBV7-9 to TRBJ2-1; possible D gene TRBD2, 6 bases. Trimming removed 3 bases at V and 0 bases at J, with 9 bases between. The CDR3 has 15 amino acids. Germline V gene data show CDR1 as SEHNR and CDR2 as FQNEAQ (reference sequence). Here the CDR3 DNA reads TGTGCCAGCAGCTTTTCCGGGAGCTCCTACAATGAGCAGTTCTTC. Amino acid sequence: CASSFSGSSYNEQFF.

The chain employs TRBV7-2 and TRBJ2-1; tentatively, D is TRBD2 (5 bases). Trimming shortened V by 7 bases and J by 5 bases, and 12 bases separated the two germline ends. The CDR3 is made up of 13 amino acids. Germline-derived CDR1 and CDR2 are SGHTA and FQGNSA. CDR3 sequence: CASTRGTHNEQFF. CDR3 sequence (DNA): TGTGCCAGCACCCGGGGAACACACAATGAGCAGTTCTTC.

V and J are TRBV10-2 and TRBJ1-2, with 7 bases aligning to TRBD1. The CDR3 length is 14 residues. Per germline, CDR1 WSHSY and CDR2 SAAADI. With V trimmed by 0 bases and J by 8 bases, 6 bases remained unmatched. CDR3 in amino acids: CASSESGRGDGYTF. CDR3 sequence (DNA): TGCGCCAGCAGTGAGTCCGGCAGGGGGGACGGCTACACCTTC.

The V call is TRBV6-5, the J call TRBJ1-4; 8 bases are a match to TRBD1. This CDR3 comprises 15 residues. V trimming: 6 bases; J trimming: 3 bases; junction bases outside the gene matches: 6. From germline, CDR1 is MNHEY and CDR2 SVGAGI. The CDR3 DNA sequence: TGTGCCAGCAGACAAACAGGGGGTCCTAATGAAAAACTGTTTTTT. Translated, it gives CASRQTGGPNEKLFF.

Only one count was recorded for this clone. The V gene is TRBV19, the J gene TRBJ2-3; 10 bases fit TRBD2. The CDR3 has 16 residues. Germline loops: CDR1 LNHDA, CDR2 SQIVND (reference sequence). V shed 3 bases and J 9 bases; nucleotides not matched to a gene: 12. The DNA for the CDR3 is TGTGCCAGTAGTATCAGTACGGCTAGCGGGGGTGGGACGCAGTATTTT. Its translation: CASSISTASGGGTQYF.

The gene calls are TRBV24-1 and TRBJ2-7, with 8 bases aligning to TRBD1. The CDR3 is 15 amino acids. V lost 4 bases, J lost 1 base, and 5 bases stayed unmatched. Germline V CDR1 and CDR2: KGHDR, SFDVKD. The CDR3 loop is CATSDPGQASYEQYF. DNA for the CDR3: TGTGCCACCAGTGACCCGGGACAGGCATCCTACGAGCAGTACTTC.

This chain uses TRBV5-1 with TRBJ2-3; D may be TRBD1 (5 bases). V was clipped by 1 base and J by 6 bases, with 18 bases between them. The germline gives CDR1 SGHRS, CDR2 YFSETQ. The CDR3 is 16 amino acids. CDR3: CASSLQGSRDWDTQYF. CDR3 sequence (DNA): TGCGCCAGCAGCTTGCAGGGCAGCCGAGACTGGGATACGCAGTATTTT.

The table lists this clone with a few counts. This chain uses TRBV4-2 with TRBJ1-2, with D possibly TRBD1 on 5 matching bases. Trimming stripped 0 bases from V and 7 bases from J, with 15 bases between. There are 15 residues in the CDR3. Germline V gene lookup returns CDR1 LGHNA and CDR2 YNFKEQ. The CDR3 DNA follows: TGTGCCAGCAGCCAAGATCTTCGAGGGGAGGGTGGCTACACCTTC. It is translated as CASSQDLRGEGGYTF.